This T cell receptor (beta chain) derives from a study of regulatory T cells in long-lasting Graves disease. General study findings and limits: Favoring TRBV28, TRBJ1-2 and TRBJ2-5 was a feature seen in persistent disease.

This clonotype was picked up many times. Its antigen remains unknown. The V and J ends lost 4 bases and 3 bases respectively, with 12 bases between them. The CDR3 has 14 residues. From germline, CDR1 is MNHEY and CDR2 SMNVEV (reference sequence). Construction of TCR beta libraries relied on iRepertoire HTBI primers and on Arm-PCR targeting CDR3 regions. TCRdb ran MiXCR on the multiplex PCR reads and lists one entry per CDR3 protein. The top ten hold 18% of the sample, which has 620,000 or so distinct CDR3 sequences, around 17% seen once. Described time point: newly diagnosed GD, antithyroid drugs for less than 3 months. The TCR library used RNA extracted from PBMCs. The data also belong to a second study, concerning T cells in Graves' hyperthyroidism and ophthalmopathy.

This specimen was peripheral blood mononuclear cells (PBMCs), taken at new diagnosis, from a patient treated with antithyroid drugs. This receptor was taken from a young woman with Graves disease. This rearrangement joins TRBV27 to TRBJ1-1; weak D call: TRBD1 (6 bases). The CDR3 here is CASSSATGYTEAFF. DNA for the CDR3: TGTGCCAGCAGTTCCGCGACAGGCTACACTGAAGCTTTCTTT.